The 26 T cell receptor beta chains below come from one sample, sequenced in a study of cytomegalovirus exposure and HLA in healthy donors. It was with 60 Vbeta and 13 Jbeta primers that the PCR ran. Clones were sequenced by immunoSEQ multiplex PCR, and TCRdb holds only the in-frame ones, with some missing. The data contain about 200,000 clones, under 80% of them singletons. Sequencing was performed on PBMCs. All receptors derive from a girl aged 2 to 9 in good health and CMV-seronegative.

This clone appeared once. One end of the junction is discordant with germline, which a read error may explain. This chain links TRBV16 with TRBJ2-5; D is uncertain. The CDR3 sequence is 14 residues long. Germline CDR1 and CDR2: KGHSY and FQNENV. The chain's CDR3 is CASSQSVIGETQYF. Here the CDR3 DNA reads TGTGCCAGCAGTCAATCGGTCATCGGAGAGACCCAGTACTTC.

This clone showed up just a few times. V and J are TRBV7-9 and TRBJ2-7; D uncertain. Trimming left V 5 bases short and J 2 bases short, with 10 bases between. Germline CDR1 and CDR2: SEHNR and FQNEAQ (reference sequence). The CDR3 totals 13 residues. The CDR3, as DNA: TGTGCCAGCAGCCCCGGTGTGACCTACGAGCAGTACTTC. Protein: CASSPGVTYEQYF.

The chain is built from TRBV7-9 and TRBJ1-4, with D tentatively TRBD1 (6 bases). The CDR3 is 17 residues long. V lost 5 bases to trimming and J lost 4 bases, with 20 bases between them. Germline lookup yields CDR1 SEHNR and CDR2 FQNEAQ (reference sequence). The CDR3 region is CASSPKGGLGDNEKLFF. Written as DNA, the CDR3 is TGTGCCAGCAGCCCCAAGGGGGGGCTAGGAGATAATGAAAAACTGTTTTTT. The full variable domain, rest sourced from reference TRBV7-9 and TRBJ1-4, is DTGVSQNPRHKITKRGQNVTFRCDPISEHNRLYWYRQTLGQGPEFLTYFQNEAQLEKSRLLSDRFSAERPKGSFSTLEIQRTEQGDSAMYLCASSPKGGLGDNEKLFFGSGTQLSVL.

The chain recombines TRBV19 with TRBJ2-7; no firm D call. CDR1 and CDR2 (germline): LNHDA, SQIVND (reference sequence). The length of the CDR3 is 13 residues. Trimming removed 3 bases at V and 2 bases at J, with 8 bases between. The CDR3: CASSIWSTYEQYF. For the CDR3, the DNA is TGTGCCAGTAGTATCTGGAGTACCTACGAGCAGTACTTC.

V usage is TRBV9 and J usage is TRBJ2-5; maybe TRBD2 (7 bases). The germline V gene encodes CDR1 SGDLS and CDR2 YYNGEE. The germline V and J ends were trimmed by 5 bases and 4 bases, with 15 bases remaining between them. The CDR3 spans 14 residues. CDR3: CASSLRGGGETQYF. CDR3 nucleotides: TGTGCCAGCAGTCTTAGGGGAGGGGGAGAGACCCAGTACTTC. The complete variable domain, with remaining parts taken from reference TRBV9 and TRBJ2-5, reads DSGVTQTPKHLITATGQRVTLRCSPRSGDLSVYWYQQSLDQGLQFLIQYYNGEERAKGNILERFSAQQFPDLHSELNLSSLELGDSALYFCASSLRGGGETQYFGPGTRLLVL.

This rearrangement joins TRBV27 to TRBJ1-3; the D gene is possibly TRBD1 (5 bases). Trimming took off 8 bases at V and 1 base at J, with 12 bases between the two ends. Germline V gene lookup returns CDR1 MNHEY and CDR2 SMNVEV (reference sequence). The length of the CDR3 is 14 residues. CDR3 sequence: CASGLGGSGNTIYF. In nucleotides, the CDR3 is TGTGCCAGCGGACTCGGGGGATCTGGAAACACCATATATTTT.

The V and J genes are TRBV7-6 and TRBJ1-2; 9 positions agree with TRBD1. Germline CDR1 is SGHVS and CDR2 is FNYEAQ. J was trimmed by 8 bases and V by 7 bases; bases with no gene match: 5. There are 12 residues in the CDR3. In DNA form, the CDR3 reads TGTGCCAGCACCACAGGGGGCCTCGGCTACACCTTC. Translation gives CASTTGGLGYTF.

This chain joins TRBV6-1 and TRBJ1-5; D call uncertain. Germline lookup yields CDR1 MNHNS and CDR2 SASEGT. V lost 3 bases and J 3 bases, leaving 6 bases between the germline ends. The CDR3 loop spans 13 amino acids. The CDR3 sequence is CASSDSTNQPQHF. CDR3 sequence (DNA): TGTGCCAGCAGTGATAGCACCAATCAGCCCCAGCATTTT.

The chain recombines TRBV27 with TRBJ1-5; the D gene is possibly TRBD1 (6 bases). Trimming took 3 bases from V and 4 from J, leaving 13 bases between them. CDR3 size: 15 residues. Germline CDR1 is MNHEY and CDR2 is SMNVEV (reference sequence). The CDR3 protein is CASSFSGGGNQPQHF. The CDR3, as DNA: TGTGCCAGCAGTTTTTCGGGGGGCGGAAATCAGCCCCAGCATTTT.

The rearrangement joins TRBV5-4 to TRBJ1-2; TRBD1 is a possible D gene (5 bases). Germline V lookup: CDR1 SGHNT, CDR2 YYREEE (reference sequence). V lost 2 bases, J lost 4 bases, and 12 bases lay in between. The CDR3 extends over 14 amino acids. The CDR3 region is CASSFQGIGYGYTF. CDR3 in DNA: TGTGCCAGCAGCTTTCAGGGAATAGGCTATGGCTACACCTTC.

The genes are TRBV2 and TRBJ1-6; D may be TRBD1 (5 bases). Germline loops: CDR1 SNHLY, CDR2 FYNNEI. V lost 7 bases and J lost 2, with 12 bases in between. The CDR3 consists of 15 residues. In nucleotides, the CDR3 is TGTGCCAGCAAGATTGGGGCAGCCTATAATTCACCCCTCCACTTT. Translating it yields CASKIGAAYNSPLHF. The whole variable domain, remainder taken from reference TRBV2 and TRBJ1-6, is EPEVTQTPSHQVTQMGQEVILRCVPISNHLYFYWYRQILGQKVEFLVSFYNNEISEKSEIFDDQFSVERPDGSNFTLKIRSTKLEDSAMYFCASKIGAAYNSPLHFGNGTRLTVT.

The chain links TRBV5-4 to TRBJ2-3; 12 positions match TRBD2. The CDR3 contains 16 residues. CDR1 is SGHNT and CDR2 is YYREEE in the germline V gene (reference sequence). J gave up 5 bases and V 4 bases, and 8 bases lay outside the gene matches. CDR3 sequence reads: CASSPRLAGVLDTQYF. Here the CDR3 DNA reads TGTGCCAGCAGCCCCCGACTAGCGGGAGTGTTAGATACGCAGTATTTT.

This rearrangement joins TRBV6-1 to TRBJ2-7; the match to TRBD1 covers 7 bases. This CDR3 has 14 amino acids. Germline trimming cut 5 bases from V and 2 bases from J; bases unmatched to any gene: 6. The germline CDR1 and CDR2 sequences are MNHNS and SASEGT. The CDR3 here is CASSLRDRTYEQYF. CDR3 coding DNA: TGTGCCAGCAGTCTAAGGGACAGAACCTACGAGCAGTACTTC.

The chain recombines TRBV20-1 with TRBJ2-3, with D uncertain. Germline assignment: CDR1 DFQATT and CDR2 SNEGSKA (reference sequence). The CDR3 is 11 amino acids. Trimming took off 2 bases at V and 6 bases at J, with 6 bases between the two ends. CDR3: CSARTGDTQYF. CDR3 DNA sequence: TGCAGTGCTAGAACCGGGGATACGCAGTATTTT.

This chain connects TRBV29-1 to TRBJ1-2; 9 bases align to TRBD1. This CDR3 spans 17 amino acids. Looked up from germline, CDR1 is SQVTM and CDR2 is ANQGSEA. The V segment lost 3 bases and the J segment 4 bases; nucleotides outside the gene matches: 15. The CDR3 loop reads CSVDQQGAAGLGYGYTF. As DNA, the CDR3 is TGCAGCGTTGATCAACAGGGGGCCGCCGGTTTGGGCTATGGCTACACCTTC.

The chain uses TRBV7-8 and TRBJ1-2; 7 nucleotides line up with TRBD1. There are 15 residues in the CDR3. Looked up from germline, CDR1 is SGHVS and CDR2 is FQNEAQ. With 2 bases clipped from V and 7 bases from J, the junction kept 10 bases outside the gene matches. The CDR3 DNA is TGTGCCAGCAGCTTATTTGACAGGGTGACCGGTGGCTACACCTTC. Translated, it gives CASSLFDRVTGGYTF.

The rearrangement links TRBV19 to TRBJ1-5, with D perhaps TRBD1 (5 bases). Deletions cut 1 base from V and 3 bases from J, with 10 bases between. The CDR3 extends over 15 amino acids. In germline, CDR1 is LNHDA, CDR2 SQIVND (reference sequence). CDR3 in amino acids: CASSIVLGANQPQHF. As DNA, the CDR3 is TGTGCCAGTAGTATAGTTCTAGGGGCCAATCAGCCCCAGCATTTT.

In DNA, the CDR3 is TGTGCCACGCATGGTGGAAGGGGAATCAATCAGCCCCAGCATTTT. Its translation: CATHGGRGINQPQHF. This chain connects TRBV10-3 to TRBJ1-5, with a weak D call TRBD1 (5 bases). Between the trimmed V and J ends, which lost 10 bases and 3 bases, there was a span of 19 bases. The CDR3 spans 15 residues. Per germline, CDR1 ENHRY and CDR2 SYGVKD.

This chain joins TRBV5-6 and TRBJ1-6; 8 positions agree with TRBD1. CDR1 is SGHDT and CDR2 is YYEEEE in the germline V gene. The CDR3 length is 14 residues. The trim removed 3 bases at V and 7 bases at J, leaving 3 bases unmatched. CDR3 loop: CASSWDRKNSPLHF. In DNA, the CDR3 is TGTGCCAGCAGCTGGGACAGGAAAAATTCACCCCTCCACTTT. Full variable domain (outside the CDR3, taken from reference TRBV5-6 and TRBJ1-6): DAGVTQSPTHLIKTRGQQVTLRCSPKSGHDTVSWYQQALGQGPQFIFQYYEEEERQRGNFPDRFSGHQFPNYSSELNVNALLLGDSALYLCASSWDRKNSPLHFGNGTRLTVT.

The CDR3 nucleotides are TGTGCCAGCAGCCAGGGACAGGGGAGCTACGAGCAGTACTTC. This gives the protein CASSQGQGSYEQYF. The rearrangement links TRBV6-5 to TRBJ2-7; 10 bases are a match to TRBD1. Germline loops: CDR1 MNHEY, CDR2 SVGAGI. The CDR3 covers 14 residues. Trimming took 6 bases from V and 3 from J; bases not matched to a gene: 5.

The chain carries TRBV11-1 and TRBJ2-7, with a possible D match to TRBD2 (6 bases). CDR1 and CDR2 (germline): SGHAT, FQDESV (reference sequence). This CDR3 is built from 15 residues. V lost 1 base and J 3 bases, leaving 13 bases between the germline ends. The CDR3, as DNA: TGTGCCAGCAGCTTAGACGGCGGGAATTACTACGAGCAGTACTTC. Its translation is CASSLDGGNYYEQYF.

The chain recombines TRBV7-2 with TRBJ1-4; D is undetermined. The CDR3 extends over 13 amino acids. V was pared by 5 bases and J by 7 bases, with 11 bases between. Germline V lookup: CDR1 SGHTA, CDR2 FQGNSA. CDR3 loop: CASSLPTLEKLFF. CDR3 coding DNA: TGTGCCAGCAGCCTCCCTACGCTTGAAAAACTGTTTTTT.

The chain joins TRBV6-5 to TRBJ2-1, with 8 nucleotides matching TRBD2. V lost 2 bases to trimming and J lost 3 bases; unmatched junction nucleotides: 6. Germline V gives CDR1 MNHEY, CDR2 SVGAGI. The CDR3 runs to 16 residues. The CDR3 loop reads CASSYRGLAGYNEQFF. The CDR3 DNA is TGTGCCAGCAGTTACCGCGGACTAGCCGGCTACAATGAGCAGTTCTTC.

This chain uses TRBV5-1 with TRBJ1-6; D possibly corresponds to TRBD1 (5 bases). V was trimmed by 2 bases and J by 8 bases, leaving 14 bases between them. This CDR3 has 15 residues. CDR1 is SGHRS, CDR2 YFSETQ, per germline. CDR3 region: CASSLGGQGDSPLHF. The CDR3 coding sequence is TGCGCCAGCAGCTTAGGCGGTCAGGGTGATTCACCCCTCCACTTT.

The chain couples TRBV5-6 to TRBJ2-2; 7 nucleotides match TRBD1. The CDR3 is 16 amino acids. Germline CDR1 and CDR2: SGHDT and YYEEEE. V shed 2 bases, J shed 1 base, and the junction held 5 bases outside the gene matches. The CDR3 DNA sequence: TGTGCCAGCAGCTTTGTTGACAGGGAGAACACCGGGGAGCTGTTTTTT. Its protein product is CASSFVDRENTGELFF.

This chain uses TRBV5-1 with TRBJ2-3, with 9 positions matching TRBD2. Trimming took 4 bases from V and 14 from J; bases not matched to a gene: 11. This CDR3 comprises 13 residues. The germline CDR1 and CDR2 sequences are SGHRS and YFSETQ. The CDR3 is CASSRTLAGARYF. The CDR3 bases are TGCGCCAGCAGCCGAACTTTAGCGGGGGCGCGGTATTTT. Using reference TRBV5-1 and TRBJ2-3 for the parts outside the CDR3, the full variable domain is KAGVTQTPRYLIKTRGQQVTLSCSPISGHRSVSWYQQTPGQGLQFLFEYFSETQRNKGNFPGRFSGRQFSNSRSEMNVSTLELGDSALYLCASSRTLAGARYFGPGTRLTVL.